This T cell receptor beta chain emerged from a study of cytomegalovirus exposure and HLA in healthy donors. Across the study: HLA-typed donors were the source of some 80 million unique TCRs, which an early data release held.

Overall study findings and caveats: The classifier reportedly diagnosed cytomegalovirus status with high specificity and sensitivity. No immune exposure information besides CMV serostatus was available. Rarity characterized most TCR sequences, yet some public TCRs appeared in many donors.

Both 60 Vbeta primers and 13 Jbeta primers went into the PCR. Some clones are missing from TCRdb's copy, which holds only in-frame ones; the method was immunoSEQ multiplex PCR. The sample holds roughly 150,000 clones; approximately 80% are singletons and the top ten take 2.5% to 3.5%. The CDR3 contains 13 residues. Germline V CDR1 and CDR2: SNHLY, FYNNEI. V lost 6 bases, J lost 0 bases, and 8 bases lay in between. On this clone itself: Its matching antigen is unknown.

The chain joins TRBV2 to TRBJ1-1; D gene ambiguous. The clonotype comes from a male donor in good health and CMV-seronegative. The specimen sequenced was PBMCs. In DNA, the CDR3 is TGTGCCAGCAGGGATACTATGAACACTGAAGCTTTCTTT. This gives the protein CASRDTMNTEAFF.